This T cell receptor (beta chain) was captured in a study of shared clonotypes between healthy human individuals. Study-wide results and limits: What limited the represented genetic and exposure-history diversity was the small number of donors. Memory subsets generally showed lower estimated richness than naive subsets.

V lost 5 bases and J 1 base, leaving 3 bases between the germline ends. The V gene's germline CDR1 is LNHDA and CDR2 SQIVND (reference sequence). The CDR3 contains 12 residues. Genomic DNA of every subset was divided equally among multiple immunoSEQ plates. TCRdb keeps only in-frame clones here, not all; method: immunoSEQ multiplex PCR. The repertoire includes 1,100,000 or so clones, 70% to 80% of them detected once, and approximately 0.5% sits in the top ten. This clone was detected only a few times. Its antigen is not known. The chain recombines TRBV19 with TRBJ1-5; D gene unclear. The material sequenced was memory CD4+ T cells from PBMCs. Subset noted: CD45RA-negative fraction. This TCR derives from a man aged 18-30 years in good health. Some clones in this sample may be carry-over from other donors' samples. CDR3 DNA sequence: TGTGCCAGTAGTCTAAGCAATCAGCCCCAGCATTTT. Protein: CASSLSNQPQHF.